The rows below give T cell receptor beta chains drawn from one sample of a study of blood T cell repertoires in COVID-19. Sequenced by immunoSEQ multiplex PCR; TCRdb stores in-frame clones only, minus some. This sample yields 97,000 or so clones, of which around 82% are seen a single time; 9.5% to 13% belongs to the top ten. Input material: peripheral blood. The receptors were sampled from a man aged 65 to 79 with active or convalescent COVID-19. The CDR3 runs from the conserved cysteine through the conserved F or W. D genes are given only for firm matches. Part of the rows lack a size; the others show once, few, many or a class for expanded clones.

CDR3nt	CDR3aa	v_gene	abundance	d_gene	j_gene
TGCGCCAGCAGCTTGGCCGGACAGAATCTTTCACCCCTCCACTTT	CASSLAGQNLSPLHF	TRBV5-1	-	-	TRBJ1-6
TGTGCCAGCAGCGTTGGGCATAGCAATCAGCCCCAGCATTTT	CASSVGHSNQPQHF	TRBV5-6	once	-	TRBJ1-5
TGTGCCAGTAGTATAAAGGGCAGTCGGGGAGATACGCAGTATTTT	CASSIKGSRGDTQYF	TRBV19	-	-	TRBJ2-3
TGTGCCAGCACCTTCGCCGGGGGGGCTGAAGCTTTCTTT	CASTFAGGAEAFF	TRBV6-1	-	-	TRBJ1-1
TGCGCCAGCGGGGGCGGGGGCGAAGTGGAGACCCAGTACTTC	CASGGGGEVETQYF	TRBV10-2	-	-	TRBJ2-5
TGCAGCGGGGGGGGCAGGGAGCTGTTTTTT	CSGGGRELFF	TRBV29-1	few	-	TRBJ2-2
TGTGCCACCGGACAGCCCCTGACAGAGACCCAGTACTTC	CATGQPLTETQYF	TRBV11-3	-	-	TRBJ2-5
TGTGCCAGCAGCCTAGGGACAGAAGTTGGTGGCTACACCTTC	CASSLGTEVGGYTF	TRBV11-2	-	TRBD1	TRBJ1-2
TGTGCCAGCTTGGGACTAGCGGGAGGCACCGGGGAGCTGTTTTTT	CASLGLAGGTGELFF	TRBV2	once	TRBD2	TRBJ2-2
TGTGCCAGCAGCCTCAGCGGGACAGGGATAGGTGAGCAGTTCTTC	CASSLSGTGIGEQFF	TRBV6-5	-	TRBD1	TRBJ2-1
TGTGCCAGCTCACCACCGTTAGGTGGGGGCCCCACAGATACGCAGTATTTT	CASSPPLGGGPTDTQYF	TRBV18	-	-	TRBJ2-3
TGTGCCAGCAGTGCGGTCGGGTCATTGGGTGAGCAGTACTTC	CASSAVGSLGEQYF	TRBV2	-	-	TRBJ2-7
TGTGCCAGCACTAGTGACGGGGAGCTGTTTTTT	CASTSDGELFF	TRBV12-3/TRBV12-4	many	-	TRBJ2-2
TGTGCCAGCAGCTTAGCTATGAACAATGAGCAGTTCTTC	CASSLAMNNEQFF	TRBV11-3	-	-	TRBJ2-1
TGTGCCAGCAGCCGGAAGAGCTCCTATAATTCACCCCTCCACTTT	CASSRKSSYNSPLHF	TRBV7-8	-	-	TRBJ1-6
TGTGCCATCAGTATCGGGACTAAGAATCAGCCCCAGCATTTT	CAISIGTKNQPQHF	TRBV10-3	-	-	TRBJ1-5
TGCAGTGCTAGTGTTAGCGGGGGGTCCCAGCGGTACGAGCAGTACTTC	CSASVSGGSQRYEQYF	TRBV20-1	-	TRBD2	TRBJ2-7
TGTGCCAGCAGCCCTCTCGGGACAGCAACCTACGAGCAGTACTTC	CASSPLGTATYEQYF	TRBV9	-	TRBD1	TRBJ2-7
TGTGCCAGCTCACTGGGGGGACAGGGGGCCTACAATCAGCCCCAGCATTTT	CASSLGGQGAYNQPQHF	TRBV18	-	TRBD1	TRBJ1-5
TGTGCCAGCAGCCAGACTAGCGGGGGGCAGACCCAGTACTTC	CASSQTSGGQTQYF	TRBV3-1/TRBV3-2	-	TRBD2	TRBJ2-5
TGTGCCAGCTCACCCTACAGGGGGAATCAGCCCCAGCATTTT	CASSPYRGNQPQHF	TRBV18	-	TRBD1	TRBJ1-5
TGTGCCAGCAGCCCAACACAGGGCTTCTATGGCTACACCTTC	CASSPTQGFYGYTF	TRBV7-2	once	-	TRBJ1-2
TGTGCCAGCAGCTTGCGGGGGGCGACGACCAAAAACATTCAGTACTTC	CASSLRGATTKNIQYF	TRBV5-6	-	-	TRBJ2-4
TGTGCCAGCAGCTTAATGGACAGGATCTTTGGCTACACCTTC	CASSLMDRIFGYTF	TRBV5-6	-	TRBD1	TRBJ1-2
TGTGCCAGCGGAAGGACAGGTGGTGGGTTCGGAGAGACCCAGTACTTC	CASGRTGGGFGETQYF	TRBV3-1/TRBV3-2	-	TRBD1	TRBJ2-5
TGCGCCAGCAGTGATAGAGGGTCCGCACGTGCCGGGGAGCTGTTTTTT	CASSDRGSARAGELFF	TRBV10-2	-	-	TRBJ2-2
TGTGCCAGCAGCTTGTATGACTCGACCTACGAGCAGTACTTC	CASSLYDSTYEQYF	TRBV11-3	few	-	TRBJ2-7
TGTGCCAGCAAAGCCACCAGGGCGGATAATTCACCCCTCCACTTT	CASKATRADNSPLHF	TRBV2	-	-	TRBJ1-6
TGCAGCGTGGGTGACAGCAAGCAGTTCTTC	CSVGDSKQFF	TRBV29-1	-	-	TRBJ2-1
TGTGCCAGCAGGGAGTCAGGGCGTGGAGAGACCCAGTACTTC	CASRESGRGETQYF	TRBV6-5	-	-	TRBJ2-5
TGTGCCAGCAGTTCAATCGGGACAGGGGGGCTTAGGGCTGGCTACACCTTC	CASSSIGTGGLRAGYTF	TRBV27	once	TRBD1	TRBJ1-2